This entry lists 20 T cell receptor beta chains sequenced from one sample in a study of CD8 T cells in ankylosing spondylitis. One entry per CDR3 protein, called by TCRdb with MiXCR from the 5' RACE reads. Of 300,000 to 350,000 distinct CDR3 sequences in the sample, around 20% were seen once. Sample: blood, either unsorted or a sorted T cell fraction (not recorded which). The receptor set was obtained from a female donor with ankylosing spondylitis or in good health (not recorded which).

The chain joins TRBV9 to TRBJ2-2; D perhaps matches TRBD1 (6 bases). Germline CDR1 and CDR2: SGDLS and YYNGEE. The CDR3 runs 14 residues. Trimming stripped 1 base from V and 4 bases from J, with 8 bases between. CDR3 nucleotide sequence: TGTGCCAGCAGCGTAAGGACAGCCACCGGGGAGCTGTTTTTT. Amino acid sequence: CASSVRTATGELFF.

This chain uses TRBV9 with TRBJ1-1; unclear D gene. Germline lookup yields CDR1 SGDLS and CDR2 YYNGEE. CDR3 length: 14 residues. Trimming removed 0 bases at V and 0 bases at J, with 6 bases between. The CDR3 bases are TGTGCCAGCAGCGTAGCGGGTATGAACACTGAAGCTTTCTTT. Its translation: CASSVAGMNTEAFF. The variable domain in full, with the rest retrieved from reference TRBV9 and TRBJ1-1, is DSGVTQTPKHLITATGQRVTLRCSPRSGDLSVYWYQQSLDQGLQFLIQYYNGEERAKGNILERFSAQQFPDLHSELNLSSLELGDSALYFCASSVAGMNTEAFFGQGTRLTVV.

The gene calls are TRBV19 and TRBJ2-5; no definite D call. The CDR3 is made up of 13 amino acids. Between the trimmed V and J ends, which lost 2 bases and 2 bases, there was a span of 6 bases. Germline lookup yields CDR1 LNHDA and CDR2 SQIVND (reference sequence). The chain's CDR3 is CASSIRGQETQYF. The CDR3 DNA is TGTGCCAGTAGTATACGCGGTCAAGAGACCCAGTACTTC.

This clonotype was observed a handful of times. In DNA, the CDR3 is TGCAGTGCTACTGGGGGCGGGGAGCTGTTTTTT. Its protein product is CSATGGGELFF. The gene calls are TRBV20-1 and TRBJ2-2, with D perhaps given as TRBD1 or TRBD2 (5 bases each). Germline V CDR1 and CDR2: DFQATT, SNEGSKA (reference sequence). The CDR3 length is 11 residues. V dropped 4 bases and J dropped 7 bases, with 7 bases sitting between them.

In DNA form, the CDR3 reads TGTGCCAGCAGTTATCGGCCGGACAGGGCGCCGGTAAACGAGCAGTACTTC. This sequence encodes CASSYRPDRAPVNEQYF. J is TRBJ2-7 and V is TRBV6-5, with 8 bases lining up with TRBD1. The germline V gene has CDR1 MNHEY and CDR2 SVGAGI. Trimming at V came to 3 bases and at J to 5 bases, leaving 15 bases not matched to a gene. The CDR3 is made up of 17 amino acids.

The chain recombines TRBV7-2 with TRBJ2-7; D unresolved. From germline, CDR1 is SGHTA and CDR2 FQGNSA. V dropped 3 bases and J dropped 5 bases, with 11 bases sitting between them. CDR3 size: 13 residues. The CDR3 DNA is TGTGCCAGCAGCTTCACCCCTCCTAACGAGCAGTACTTC. As protein: CASSFTPPNEQYF.

This rearrangement joins TRBV27 to TRBJ1-5; D unclear. V dropped 4 bases and J dropped 4 bases, with 11 bases sitting between them. The CDR3 is made up of 14 amino acids. From germline, CDR1 is MNHEY and CDR2 SMNVEV (reference sequence). CDR3 loop: CASSWAPINQPQHF. CDR3 nucleotide sequence: TGTGCCAGCAGTTGGGCACCGATTAATCAGCCCCAGCATTTT.

This clonotype was picked up a small number of times. The gene calls are TRBV7-2 and TRBJ2-7; 7 nucleotides match TRBD2. Germline V gives CDR1 SGHTA, CDR2 FQGNSA. V was clipped by 2 bases and J by 0 bases; unmatched bases: 1. The CDR3 extends over 14 amino acids. The CDR3 DNA is TGTGCCAGCAGCTTATCGGGAGGCTCCTACGAGCAGTACTTC. It translates to CASSLSGGSYEQYF.

The chain links TRBV7-2 to TRBJ1-5, with a tentative D call TRBD1 (5 bases). The CDR3 sequence is 15 residues long. Trimming cost V 0 bases and J 6 bases, with 12 bases left between them. The germline gives CDR1 SGHTA, CDR2 FQGNSA. This chain's CDR3 is CASSLAGVASQPQHF. The CDR3 DNA reads TGTGCCAGCAGCTTAGCAGGGGTGGCATCTCAGCCCCAGCATTTT. The entire variable domain, with the rest obtained from reference TRBV7-2 and TRBJ1-5, is as follows: GAGVSQSPSNKVTEKGKDVELRCDPISGHTALYWYRQSLGQGLEFLIYFQGNSAPDKSGLPSDRFSAERTGGSVSTLTIQRTQQEDSAVYLCASSLAGVASQPQHFGDGTRLSIL.

The chain couples TRBV10-3 to TRBJ2-1; TRBD2 agrees at 11 bases. The CDR3 has 15 residues. J lost 5 bases, V lost 5 bases, and 5 bases had no gene match. The germline V gene has CDR1 ENHRY and CDR2 SYGVKD. CDR3 coding DNA: TGTGCCATCAGTACTAGCGGGAGCAGGGACAATGAGCAGTTCTTC. Residues: CAISTSGSRDNEQFF.

The genes are TRBV7-2 and TRBJ2-3; TRBD1 is a possible D gene (6 bases). The CDR3 spans 14 residues. V was shortened by 5 bases and J by 10 bases, with 19 bases between the two germline ends. Germline-derived CDR1 and CDR2 are SGHTA and FQGNSA. CDR3 in amino acids: CASSQGQARHSQYF. CDR3 DNA sequence: TGTGCCAGCAGCCAGGGACAAGCCAGGCATTCGCAGTATTTT.

This rearrangement joins TRBV28 to TRBJ2-7, with 8 bases that match TRBD1. Germline V gives CDR1 MDHEN, CDR2 SYDVKM. J was trimmed by 7 bases and V by 8 bases; bases with no gene match: 7. This CDR3 comprises 12 residues. The CDR3 DNA reads TGTGCCAGCCGGACAGGGTCACAAGAGCAGTACTTC. Protein product: CASRTGSQEQYF.

The chain recombines TRBV6-2 or TRBV6-3 with TRBJ2-3; D gene ambiguous. Per the germline V gene, CDR1 is MNHEY and CDR2 is SVGEGT. The length of the CDR3 is 14 residues. Between the trimmed V and J ends, which lost 6 bases and 2 bases, there was a span of 12 bases. For the CDR3, the DNA is TGTGCCAGCAGGGCGACTCATATCACAGATACGCAGTATTTT. Translated, it gives CASRATHITDTQYF.

The chain joins TRBV20-1 to TRBJ1-4; D gene unclear. This CDR3 has 12 residues. Germline values: CDR1 DFQATT, CDR2 SNEGSKA (reference sequence). Between the trimmed V and J ends, which lost 6 bases and 4 bases, there was a span of 9 bases. In DNA form, the CDR3 reads TGCAGTGCCCCAAACAGTAATGAAAAACTGTTTTTT. The encoded protein is CSAPNSNEKLFF.

This chain links TRBV10-3 with TRBJ2-5; D gene ambiguous. V was pared by 4 bases and J by 1 base, with 7 bases between. The CDR3 is made up of 13 amino acids. In germline, CDR1 is ENHRY, CDR2 SYGVKD. The CDR3 reads CAISGTPQETQYF. CDR3 bases: TGTGCCATCAGTGGGACCCCCCAAGAGACCCAGTACTTC.

In this sample, this clonotype turned up a few times. V usage is TRBV4-3 and J usage is TRBJ2-3; a weak D match, TRBD1 (5 bases). CDR3 length: 13 amino acids. From germline, CDR1 is LGHNA and CDR2 YSLEER. V lost 3 bases, J lost 4 bases, and 8 bases lay in between. The CDR3, as DNA: TGCGCCAGCAGCCACGCAGGGCCAGATACGCAGTATTTT. It specifies CASSHAGPDTQYF.

This clonotype turned up a few times. The J gene is TRBJ2-5, the V gene TRBV24-1; 15 bases fit TRBD2. Germline V gene lookup returns CDR1 KGHDR and CDR2 SFDVKD. CDR3 length: 19 residues. The ends lost 0 bases at V and 5 bases at J; junction bases unmatched: 9. CDR3 DNA sequence: TGTGCCACCAGTGATTTGGGACTAGCGGGAGGGCCGCCTGGTGAGACCCAGTACTTC. Amino acids: CATSDLGLAGGPPGETQYF.

This clonotype was found a few times. This chain links TRBV27 with TRBJ2-7; D could derive from TRBD1 or TRBD2 (5 bases each). This CDR3 is built from 13 residues. CDR1 is MNHEY and CDR2 is SMNVEV in the germline V gene (reference sequence). Trimming removed 5 bases from V and 3 bases from J, with 11 bases in between. The CDR3 protein is CASSPGTIYEQYF. The CDR3 region has the DNA TGTGCCAGCAGTCCGGGGACCATCTACGAGCAGTACTTC.

The chain links TRBV7-2 to TRBJ2-2, with a weak D call TRBD2 (5 bases). V was cut by 2 bases and J by 7 bases, with 8 bases left in between. Germline lookup yields CDR1 SGHTA and CDR2 FQGNSA. This CDR3 has 13 amino acids. CDR3 protein: CASSLSGGGELFF. Here the CDR3 DNA reads TGTGCCAGCAGCTTAAGCGGTGGCGGGGAGCTGTTTTTT.

The V gene is TRBV5-6, the J gene TRBJ1-1; no definite D call. CDR1 is SGHDT, CDR2 YYEEEE, per germline. Trimming removed 4 bases from V and 11 bases from J, with 18 bases in between. This CDR3 region has 13 residues. CDR3: CASSLRPSQAAFF. The CDR3 DNA follows: TGTGCCAGCAGCCTTCGCCCTTCTCAGGCGGCTTTCTTT.